The next 19 T cell receptor beta chains were all read from a single sample in a study of a mutant IDH1 vaccine in newly diagnosed glioma. TCRdb's table, derived via immunoSEQ multiplex PCR, lists solely in-frame clones and lacks some. The data show about 50,000 clones, approximately 71% seen once. The time point is: week 47, end of study. The study gave 300 ug of mutant IDH1 20-mer peptide per vaccine dose, with topical imiquimod. Antigen specificity for these receptors is unknown. The source material was PBMCs, sampled from a glioma patient whose treatment included an IDH1 peptide vaccine. The receptor set was obtained from a man in his fifties with glioma.

V usage is TRBV4-1 and J usage is TRBJ2-1; D may be TRBD2 (6 bases). The V end was cut by 4 bases, the J end by 2 bases, with 15 bases between. The CDR3 has 16 residues. In germline, CDR1 is MGHRA, CDR2 YSYEKL. The CDR3 bases are TGCGCCAGCAGCCGGAGGGATCGGGAACCCTACAATGAGCAGTTCTTC. Its translation: CASSRRDREPYNEQFF.

About this clone: The junction departs from the called germline gene at one end, perhaps through a read error. The chain joins TRBV7-9 to TRBJ2-7; no clear D. CDR1 SEHNR and CDR2 FQNEAQ come from the germline V gene (reference sequence). The CDR3 sequence is 11 residues long. This CDR3 is CASSLDPRKDF. CDR3 DNA: TGTGCCAGCAGCTTAGACCCGCGGAAAGACTTC.

The V call is TRBV4-2, the J call TRBJ2-1; tentatively, D is TRBD1 (6 bases). The CDR3 totals 15 residues. V lost 1 base, J lost 6 bases, and 13 bases lay in between. CDR1 and CDR2 (germline): LGHNA, YNFKEQ. In DNA form, the CDR3 reads TGTGCCAGCAGCCAAGGTGCCCAGGGGTTCAATGAGCAGTTCTTC. Its protein is CASSQGAQGFNEQFF.

The genes are TRBV4-2 and TRBJ2-1; unclear D gene. Germline V gene sequence: CDR1 LGHNA, CDR2 YNFKEQ. The CDR3 runs to 14 residues. Trimming took 1 base from V and 5 from J, leaving 9 bases between them. The chain's CDR3 is CASSQGAANNEQFF. The CDR3 region has the DNA TGTGCCAGCAGCCAAGGGGCAGCTAACAATGAGCAGTTCTTC.

This clone was detected a few times. The chain couples TRBV19 to TRBJ2-2; either TRBD1 or TRBD2 may supply D (5 bases each). The CDR3 consists of 15 residues. V shed 4 bases and J shed 5 bases, with 14 bases lying between them. In germline, CDR1 is LNHDA, CDR2 SQIVND (reference sequence). CDR3: CASSKQGPRTGELFF. CDR3 nucleotides: TGTGCCAGTAGTAAGCAGGGACCGAGGACCGGGGAGCTGTTTTTT.

The rearrangement links TRBV25-1 to TRBJ2-1; 8 nucleotides match TRBD2. Germline CDR1 and CDR2: MGHDK and SYGVNS. There are 15 residues in the CDR3. The V and J ends lost 5 bases and 10 bases, in that order; junction bases with no gene match: 13. In DNA form, the CDR3 reads TGTGCCAGCAGTTCCCCGGGACTAGGCTTAGGGGAGCAGTTCTTC. Its translation: CASSSPGLGLGEQFF.

The CDR3 spells CASSLTTGADYGYTF. The CDR3 DNA reads TGTGCCAGCTCATTAACGACAGGGGCCGACTATGGCTACACCTTC. V is TRBV18 and J is TRBJ1-2; 8 bases match TRBD1. V gave up 5 bases and J gave up 3 bases; unmatched junction bases: 8. Germline CDR1 KGHSH, CDR2 LQKENI. The CDR3 is made up of 15 amino acids.

The chain links TRBV6-5 to TRBJ2-7, with 8 bases identical to TRBD1. Germline CDR1 MNHEY, CDR2 SVGAGI. This CDR3 is built from 14 residues. The V and J ends lost 4 bases and 5 bases, in that order; junction bases with no gene match: 7. CDR3 DNA: TGTGCCAGCAGTTCCCCGGACAGGGCCCACGAGCAGTACTTC. Translated: CASSSPDRAHEQYF.

The V and J genes are TRBV27 and TRBJ2-3; 9 bases match TRBD2. Germline CDR1 reads MNHEY; CDR2 reads SMNVEV (reference sequence). CDR3 length: 15 residues. V dropped 5 bases and J dropped 5; count of bases not matched to a gene: 8. CDR3 sequence reads: CASSIRTSAVDTQYF. The CDR3 region has the DNA TGTGCCAGCAGTATTAGGACTAGCGCGGTAGATACGCAGTATTTT.

V and J are TRBV30 and TRBJ2-7, with 11 positions matching TRBD2. Germline V gives CDR1 GTSNPN, CDR2 SVGIG (reference sequence). V trimming: 0 bases; J trimming: 0 bases; junction bases outside the gene matches: 4. The CDR3 runs to 16 residues. The CDR3 nucleotides are TGTGCCTGGAGTGTCTCGGGACTAGCGGCCTCCTACGAGCAGTACTTC. It yields the protein CAWSVSGLAASYEQYF.

V and J are TRBV25-1 and TRBJ2-7; D is perhaps TRBD2 (7 bases). This CDR3 region has 12 residues. Looked up from germline, CDR1 is MGHDK and CDR2 is SYGVNS. V shed 6 bases and J shed 5 bases, with 11 bases lying between them. The CDR3: CASRGGADEQYF. In DNA form, the CDR3 reads TGTGCCAGCAGGGGGGGGGCGGACGAGCAGTACTTC.

The chain recombines TRBV9 with TRBJ2-3; perhaps D is TRBD1 or TRBD2 (5 bases each). This CDR3 comprises 14 residues. CDR1 is SGDLS and CDR2 is YYNGEE in the germline V gene. V was pared by 4 bases and J by 2 bases, with 11 bases between. The CDR3 spells CASSTRQLTDTQYF. CDR3 DNA: TGTGCCAGCAGCACTAGACAGCTCACAGATACGCAGTATTTT.

The chain couples TRBV7-8 to TRBJ2-7, with D perhaps assigned TRBD1 or TRBD2 (5 bases each). This CDR3 is built from 13 residues. The ends were cut back, 5 bases at V and 7 bases at J, with 15 bases in the middle. The germline CDR1 and CDR2 sequences are SGHVS and FQNEAQ. CDR3 protein: CASSGRGVGEQYF. CDR3 DNA: TGTGCCAGCAGCGGAAGAGGGGTCGGAGAGCAGTACTTC.

J is TRBJ1-1 and V is TRBV6-6; 7 bases match TRBD1. J lost 7 bases, V lost 2 bases, and 13 bases had no gene match. The germline V gene has CDR1 MNHNY and CDR2 SVGAGI (reference sequence). The CDR3 runs to 16 residues. In nucleotides, the CDR3 is TGTGCCAGCAGTTACGGACAGGCCGAAGAGACCTTTGAAGCTTTCTTT. Amino acid sequence: CASSYGQAEETFEAFF.

The V gene is TRBV19, the J gene TRBJ1-2, with D perhaps matching TRBD1 (5 bases). This CDR3 is built from 12 residues. From germline, CDR1 is LNHDA and CDR2 SQIVND (reference sequence). Trimming cost V 8 bases and J 8 bases, with 15 bases left between them. This CDR3 is CASAVGGGGYTF. Written as DNA, the CDR3 is TGTGCCAGTGCCGTGGGGGGAGGCGGCTACACCTTC.

This clone was seen a single time. The gene calls are TRBV7-3 and TRBJ2-1; D is perhaps TRBD2 (5 bases). Trimming left V 0 bases short and J 5 bases short, with 8 bases between. CDR3 length: 14 amino acids. The germline V gene encodes CDR1 SGHTA and CDR2 FQGTGA. CDR3 DNA sequence: TGTGCCAGCAGCTTAACCCACGGGGACAATGAGCAGTTCTTC. As protein: CASSLTHGDNEQFF.

The chain joins TRBV29-1 to TRBJ1-2, with TRBD1 as a possible D gene (5 bases). The germline gives CDR1 SQVTM, CDR2 ANQGSEA. The CDR3 has 10 amino acids. Trimming stripped 4 bases from V and 8 bases from J, with 8 bases between. The CDR3, as DNA: TGCAGCGTTGGAACAGGCGGCTACACCTTC. As protein: CSVGTGGYTF.

The chain has TRBV7-9 and TRBJ1-2; a possible D gene is TRBD1 (5 bases). Germline lookup yields CDR1 SEHNR and CDR2 FQNEAQ (reference sequence). Between the trimmed V and J ends, which lost 5 bases and 5 bases, there was a span of 30 bases. The CDR3 covers 19 residues. The chain's CDR3 is CASSPFGARNKTRGYGYTF. DNA for the CDR3: TGTGCCAGCAGCCCTTTTGGGGCCAGGAATAAGACCCGCGGGTATGGCTACACCTTC.

This clone was seen once. The chain is built from TRBV5-4 and TRBJ2-6, with 11 bases matching TRBD1. Germline V gene lookup returns CDR1 SGHNT and CDR2 YYREEE (reference sequence). V was pared by 4 bases and J by 3 bases, with 6 bases of the junction left unmatched. The CDR3 totals 17 residues. This chain's CDR3 is CASSIGQGAHGANVLTF. CDR3 coding DNA: TGTGCCAGCAGCATTGGACAGGGGGCGCATGGGGCCAACGTCCTGACTTTC. Full variable domain (remainder filled in from reference TRBV5-4 and TRBJ2-6): ETGVTQSPTHLIKTRGQQVTLRCSSQSGHNTVSWYQQALGQGPQFIFQYYREEENGRGNFPPRFSGLQFPNYSSELNVNALELDDSALYLCASSIGQGAHGANVLTFGAGSRLTVL.